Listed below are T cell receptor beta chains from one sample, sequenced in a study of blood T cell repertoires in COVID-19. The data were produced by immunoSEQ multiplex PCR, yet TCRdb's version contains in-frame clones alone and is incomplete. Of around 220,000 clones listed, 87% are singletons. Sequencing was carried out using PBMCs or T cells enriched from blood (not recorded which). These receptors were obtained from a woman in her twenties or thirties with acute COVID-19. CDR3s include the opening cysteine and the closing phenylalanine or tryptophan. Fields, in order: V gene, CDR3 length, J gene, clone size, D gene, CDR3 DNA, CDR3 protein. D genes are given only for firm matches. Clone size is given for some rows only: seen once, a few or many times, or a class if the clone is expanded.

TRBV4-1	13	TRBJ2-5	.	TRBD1	TGCGCCAGCAGCCAGAGACAGGGGGAGACCCAGTACTTC	CASSQRQGETQYF
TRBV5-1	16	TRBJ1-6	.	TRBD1	TGCGCCAGCAGCTTGGGTCGGGACAGAGATAATTCACCCCTCCACTTT	CASSLGRDRDNSPLHF
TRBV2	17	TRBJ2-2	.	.	TGTGCCAGCACCCATCGGGTCGGGACAACTTCCACCGGGGAGCTGTTTTTT	CASTHRVGTTSTGELFF
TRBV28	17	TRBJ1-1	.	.	TGTGCCAGCAGTGGTGAGGGCAGCGGGTTCTTTAACACTGAAGCTTTCTTT	CASSGEGSGFFNTEAFF
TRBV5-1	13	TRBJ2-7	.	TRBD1	TGCGCCAGCAGCTTGACAGGGGTCGACGAGCAGTACTTC	CASSLTGVDEQYF
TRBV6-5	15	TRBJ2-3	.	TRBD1	TGTGCCAGCAGATGGGGACAGCCAGGCGCAGATACGCAGTATTTT	CASRWGQPGADTQYF
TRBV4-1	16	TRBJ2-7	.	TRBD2	TGCGCCAGCAGCCCCAGCAATGGAGCGGGATTCGGCGAGCAGTACTTC	CASSPSNGAGFGEQYF
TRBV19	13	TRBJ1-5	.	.	TGTGCCAGTAGATGGGGGGGCAATCAGCCCCAGCATTTT	CASRWGGNQPQHF
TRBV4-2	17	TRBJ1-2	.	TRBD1	TGTGCCAGCAGCCAAGATCGGTACCAGGGGGCTGGCTATGGCTACACCTTC	CASSQDRYQGAGYGYTF
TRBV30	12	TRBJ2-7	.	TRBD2	TGTGCCTGGTCTCGGGGGGCCTACGAGCAGTACTTC	CAWSRGAYEQYF
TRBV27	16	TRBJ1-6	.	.	TGTGCCAGCAGTTTTATAACAGGGCCCTATAATTCACCCCTCCACTTT	CASSFITGPYNSPLHF
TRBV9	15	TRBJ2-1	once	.	TGTGCCAGCAGCGCTGAGGGACGGTACGACAGGGAGCAGTTCTTC	CASSAEGRYDREQFF
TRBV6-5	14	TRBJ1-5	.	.	TGTGCCAGCAGTCCCCGACAGTACAATCAGCCCCAGCATTTT	CASSPRQYNQPQHF
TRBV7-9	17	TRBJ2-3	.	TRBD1	TGTGCCAGCAGCCCCGGCCGGGGGACAGGGGGCGAGGATACGCAGTATTTT	CASSPGRGTGGEDTQYF
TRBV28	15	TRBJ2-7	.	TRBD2	TGTGCCAGCAGTGGTCAGCGGGAGATCTCCTACGAGCAGTACTTC	CASSGQREISYEQYF
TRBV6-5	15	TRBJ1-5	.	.	TGTGCCAGCAGCAAGCTCGCCAATGCCAATCAGCCCCAGCATTTT	CASSKLANANQPQHF
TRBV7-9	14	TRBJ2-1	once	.	TGTGCCAGCAGCGGAACCTACGAGTTCAGGGAGGAGTTCTTC	CASSGTYEFREEFF
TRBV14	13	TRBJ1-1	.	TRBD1	TGTGCCAGCAGCCTAAACAGGGGCGCCGGAGCTTTCTTT	CASSLNRGAGAFF
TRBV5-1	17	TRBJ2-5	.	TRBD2	TGCGCCAGCAGCCCCGGGGGACTAGCGGCAACACAAGAGACCCAGTACTTC	CASSPGGLAATQETQYF
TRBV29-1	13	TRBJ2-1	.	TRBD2	TGCAGCGTGCGGGGGACCCGGGGGAATGAGCAGTTCTTC	CSVRGTRGNEQFF
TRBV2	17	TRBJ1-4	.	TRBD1	TGTGCCAGCAGTGGACAGGGGGCGTCTTTAATGAGTGAAAAACTGTTTTTT	CASSGQGASLMSEKLFF
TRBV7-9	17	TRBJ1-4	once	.	TGTGCCAGCAGAAAGCTTATCACGACAGCTACTAATGAAAAACTGTTTTTT	CASRKLITTATNEKLFF
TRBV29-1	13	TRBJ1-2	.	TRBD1	TGCAGCGTTAAACAGGGGACCGACTATGGCTACACCTTC	CSVKQGTDYGYTF
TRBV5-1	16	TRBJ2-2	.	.	TGCGCCAGCAGCTTGGACGTTGGACAGAACACCGGGGAGCTGTTTTTT	CASSLDVGQNTGELFF
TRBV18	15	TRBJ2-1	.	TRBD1	TGTGCCAGCTCTCCCCTTGGACAGGGTTTAAATGAGCAGTTCTTC	CASSPLGQGLNEQFF
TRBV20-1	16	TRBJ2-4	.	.	TGCAGTGCTAGTCCTCTTCAGGCAGGAACCAAAAACATTCAGTACTTC	CSASPLQAGTKNIQYF
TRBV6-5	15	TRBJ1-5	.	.	TGTGCCAGCATGCCCGGGAGCTATAGCAATCAGCCCCAGCATTTT	CASMPGSYSNQPQHF
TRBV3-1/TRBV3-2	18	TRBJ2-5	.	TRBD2	TGTGCCAGCAGCCAAGATCTTGAGACTAGCGGGAGCCAGGAGACCCAGTACTTC	CASSQDLETSGSQETQYF
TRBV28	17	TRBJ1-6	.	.	TGTGCCAGCAGTTTATGGGTGGGATCAGGGAGGTCAGGGCCCCTCCACTTT	CASSLWVGSGRSGPLHF
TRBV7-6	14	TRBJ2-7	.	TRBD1	TGTGCCAGCAGCTTAGCTAGGGCAGGGGGCGAGCAGTACTTC	CASSLARAGGEQYF
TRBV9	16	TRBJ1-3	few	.	TGTGCCAGCAGCGTAGACGGCAGGGCGGCTGGAAACACCATATATTTT	CASSVDGRAAGNTIYF
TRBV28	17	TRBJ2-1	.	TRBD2	TGTGCCAGCAGTTTGCAACTAGCGGGAGGGCCAGGGGATGAGCAGTTCTTC	CASSLQLAGGPGDEQFF
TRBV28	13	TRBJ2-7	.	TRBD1	TGTGCCAGCAGTTCGACAGGGTTGGGCGAGCAGTACTTC	CASSSTGLGEQYF
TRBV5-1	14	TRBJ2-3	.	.	TGCGCCAGCAGCCCGGACAGGGAGGGGGATACGCAGTATTTT	CASSPDREGDTQYF
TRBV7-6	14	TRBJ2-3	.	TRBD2	TGTGCCAGCAGCCTAACTAGCGGGGGTGATACGCAGTATTTT	CASSLTSGGDTQYF
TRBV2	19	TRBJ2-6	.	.	TGTGCCAGCAGTAAAGCGGCGACATACCACACCTCTGGGGCCAACGTCCTGACTTTC	CASSKAATYHTSGANVLTF
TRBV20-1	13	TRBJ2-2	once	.	TGCAGTGCTAGTAGGGGGAACACCGGGGAGCTGTTTTTT	CSASRGNTGELFF
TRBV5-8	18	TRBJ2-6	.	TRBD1	TGTGCCAGCACCGCCGGGACAGGGGCCTACTCTGGGGCCAACGTCCTGACTTTC	CASTAGTGAYSGANVLTF
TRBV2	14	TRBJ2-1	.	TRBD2	TGTGCCAGCAGTCTTCCCTCCGGGTCTAGCGGGAGAGTCTTC	CASSLPSGSSGRVF
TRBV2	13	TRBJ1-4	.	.	TGTGCCAGCAGTGACGGTGAAGATGAAAAACTGTTTTTT	CASSDGEDEKLFF
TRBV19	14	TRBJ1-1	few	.	TGTGCCAGTAGTATAGATAGGGGCATCGCTGAAGCTTTCTTT	CASSIDRGIAEAFF